These 28 T cell receptor beta chains came from one sample sequenced in a study of T-cell reconstitution after alpha-beta-depleted transplantation in children. Preparation of the TCRbeta library involved a method that used unique molecular identifiers. TCRdb fed the PCR reads into MiXCR, producing one record per CDR3 protein. The sample holds about 980,000 distinct CDR3 sequences, less than 30% seen once. Material: PBMCs, mostly from graft donor cells, obtained 360 days after TCRalphabeta/CD19-depleted stem cell transplant. These receptors were obtained from a boy under three years old who had a stem cell transplant for SCID, so the T cells may come from the graft donor.

Of note for this clonotype: The junction departs from the called germline gene at one end, perhaps through a read error. The chain is built from TRBV7-9 and TRBJ2-1; the D gene could be TRBD1 or TRBD2 (5 bases each). The V gene's germline CDR1 is SEHNR and CDR2 FQNEAQ (reference sequence). The CDR3 extends over 15 amino acids. The CDR3 coding sequence is TGTGCCAGCAGCTTAGAGGGAACTCCAGGGAGCGAGCAGTTATTC. As protein: CASSLEGTPGSEQLF.

The chain joins TRBV24-1 to TRBJ2-1; D may be TRBD1 (6 bases). Germline V lookup: CDR1 KGHDR, CDR2 SFDVKD. The V and J ends lost 1 base and 15 bases respectively, with 12 bases between them. The CDR3 contains 12 residues. DNA of the CDR3: TGTGCCACCAGTGATTTTGGGGGCCGGTGGTTCTTC. It encodes CATSDFGGRWFF.

The chain uses TRBV27 and TRBJ2-5; tentative D call: TRBD1 (5 bases). Germline V gene sequence: CDR1 MNHEY, CDR2 SMNVEV (reference sequence). Trimming pared 3 bases from V and 7 bases from J, leaving 12 bases between. The CDR3 loop spans 13 amino acids. As DNA, the CDR3 is TGTGCCAGCAGTTTTGATGGGGCCGGGACCCAGTACTTC. Protein sequence: CASSFDGAGTQYF.

This clonotype was seen a handful of times. This sequence joins TRBV21-1 and TRBJ2-4; TRBD1, the D gene given by the table, was not confirmed from the DNA. TRBV21-1 is classified as a pseudogene. The CDR3 sequence is 15 residues long. CDR3 DNA: TGTGCCAGCAGCCCCTTATCGGGGGTCAAAAACATTCAGTACTTC. It yields the protein CASSPLSGVKNIQYF.

The V call is TRBV4-3, the J call TRBJ2-7, with 8 bases that match TRBD1. The germline V gene encodes CDR1 LGHNA and CDR2 YSLEER. CDR3 length: 17 amino acids. Germline trimming cut 3 bases from V and 2 bases from J; bases unmatched to any gene: 12. The CDR3 loop reads CASSQDQQGDLPYEQYF. DNA for the CDR3: TGCGCCAGCAGCCAGGATCAACAGGGGGACCTACCCTACGAGCAGTACTTC.

This chain links TRBV5-5 with TRBJ2-5, with 9 bases identical to TRBD2. This CDR3 region has 15 residues. V shed 0 bases and J 0 bases; nucleotides not matched to a gene: 0. Germline assignment: CDR1 SGHKS and CDR2 YYEKEE (reference sequence). In DNA form, the CDR3 reads TGTGCCAGCAGCTTGGGACTAGCGGACCAAGAGACCCAGTACTTC. It specifies CASSLGLADQETQYF.

This clonotype was seen only a few times. The chain is built from TRBV20-1 and TRBJ1-3; 9 bases map to TRBD1. The V gene end was trimmed by 5 bases and the J gene end by 4 bases; junction bases not matched to a gene: 3. Germline V CDR1 and CDR2: DFQATT, SNEGSKA (reference sequence). The CDR3 loop spans 13 amino acids. CDR3 loop: CSAVDRGGNTIYF. The CDR3 bases are TGCAGTGCTGTAGACAGGGGGGGAAACACCATATATTTT.

V usage is TRBV2 and J usage is TRBJ2-5, with D perhaps matching TRBD1 or TRBD2 (6 bases each). The germline V gene has CDR1 SNHLY and CDR2 FYNNEI. This CDR3 has 13 residues. Trimming removed 6 bases at V and 5 bases at J, with 13 bases between. The DNA of the CDR3 is TGTGCCAGCAGAAGGGGGGCCGTGGAGACCCAGTACTTC. Translating it yields CASRRGAVETQYF.

V and J are TRBV20-1 and TRBJ2-3; possibly TRBD1 for D (5 bases). CDR1 DFQATT and CDR2 SNEGSKA come from the germline V gene (reference sequence). V was clipped by 0 bases and J by 7 bases, with 14 bases between them. This CDR3 is 14 amino acids long. The CDR3 reads CSARDRAAGNTQYF. In DNA form, the CDR3 reads TGCAGTGCTAGAGATAGGGCAGCAGGGAATACGCAGTATTTT.

This chain connects TRBV12-3 or TRBV12-4 to TRBJ2-3; D gene ambiguous. Trimming removed 3 bases from V and 6 bases from J, with 13 bases in between. This CDR3 comprises 14 residues. The CDR3 protein is CASSFSAPPDTQYF. The CDR3 bases are TGTGCCAGCAGTTTTTCTGCGCCCCCCGATACGCAGTATTTT.

This clonotype was observed a handful of times. The gene calls are TRBV12-5 and TRBJ1-2; perhaps TRBD1 as D (5 bases). The CDR3 totals 11 residues. Germline CDR1 reads LGHNT; CDR2 reads FRNRAP. The ends were cut back, 3 bases at V and 8 bases at J, with 7 bases in the middle. CDR3 sequence: CASGFWGGYTF. The CDR3 DNA sequence: TGTGCTAGTGGTTTCTGGGGCGGCTACACCTTC.

This clonotype showed up just a few times. The V gene is TRBV20-1, the J gene TRBJ2-1; 9 bases line up with TRBD2. CDR1 and CDR2 from the germline V gene are DFQATT and SNEGSKA (reference sequence). CDR3 size: 12 residues. J gave up 10 bases and V 7 bases, and 8 bases lay outside the gene matches. The CDR3 bases are TGCAGTGAAGGGACTAGCTGGACAGAGCAGTTCTTC. It yields the protein CSEGTSWTEQFF.

The chain combines TRBV15 with TRBJ2-2; no clear D gene. The CDR3 spans 16 residues. Germline V gene sequence: CDR1 LNHNV, CDR2 YYDKDF (reference sequence). Trimming removed 0 bases from V and 5 bases from J, with 13 bases in between. The CDR3 loop reads CATSRDLALGTGELFF. In DNA form, the CDR3 reads TGTGCCACCAGCAGAGATTTGGCGTTAGGGACCGGGGAGCTGTTTTTT.

The chain combines TRBV7-2 with TRBJ2-3; 10 positions match TRBD1. From germline, CDR1 is SGHTA and CDR2 FQGNSA. This CDR3 has 17 amino acids. V dropped 5 bases and J dropped 4; count of bases not matched to a gene: 12. The CDR3 DNA follows: TGTGCCAGCAGCGCATTTCCGGGACAGGGGAGGGCAGATACGCAGTATTTT. Encoded protein: CASSAFPGQGRADTQYF.

The V gene is TRBV12-5, the J gene TRBJ2-3; the D is unclear. Trimming pared 6 bases from V and 0 bases from J, leaving 10 bases between. Germline V CDR1 and CDR2: LGHNT, FRNRAP. The CDR3 loop spans 14 amino acids. CDR3 sequence reads: CASGNWGSTDTQYF. Written as DNA, the CDR3 is TGTGCTAGTGGAAACTGGGGAAGCACAGATACGCAGTATTTT.

J is TRBJ2-1 and V is TRBV21-1; the table gives TRBD2 as D, unverified against the DNA. TRBV21-1 is given as a pseudogene. The CDR3 contains 16 residues. CDR3 sequence (DNA): TGTGCCAGGAAACGGAACGGGGTAGTCGCTGGGGATGAGCAGTTCTTC. Translated, it gives CARKRNGVVAGDEQFF.

This clonotype was observed a handful of times. This chain connects TRBV15 to TRBJ2-4; TRBD1 matches at 7 bases. The CDR3 has 19 amino acids. Germline V gene data show CDR1 as LNHNV and CDR2 as YYDKDF (reference sequence). V dropped 0 bases and J dropped 0; count of bases not matched to a gene: 11. The CDR3 reads CATSRDRDRYPLAKNIQYF. CDR3 bases: TGTGCCACCAGCAGAGATCGGGACAGATACCCTTTAGCCAAAAACATTCAGTACTTC.

A note on this clonotype: A much larger clone lies one base from this, so it may be a read error. The chain combines TRBV7-9 with TRBJ2-1; 8 bases fit TRBD1. The length of the CDR3 is 13 residues. With 7 bases clipped from V and 7 bases from J, the junction kept 6 bases outside the gene matches. Germline CDR1 reads SEHNR; CDR2 reads FQNEAQ (reference sequence). DNA for the CDR3: TGTGCCAGCAAGCAGGGGGCTTCTAATGAGCAGTTCTTC. Translation gives CASKQGASNEQFF.

CDR3 residues: CSVVKSSHTDTQYF. CDR3 DNA sequence: TGCAGTGTCGTCAAAAGCTCCCACACAGATACGCAGTATTTT. V is TRBV20-1 and J is TRBJ2-3, with no clear D. In germline, CDR1 is DFQATT, CDR2 SNEGSKA (reference sequence). Between the trimmed V and J ends, which lost 7 bases and 2 bases, there was a span of 16 bases. The CDR3 has 14 residues.

The sample holds a few counts of this clonotype. V gene TRBV20-1 combines with J gene TRBJ2-5; D call uncertain. Trimming took 4 bases from V and 0 from J, leaving 12 bases between them. Germline V gene sequence: CDR1 DFQATT, CDR2 SNEGSKA (reference sequence). There are 14 residues in the CDR3. The CDR3 nucleotides are TGCAGTGCTAATGGTCTTAGGTACCAAGAGACCCAGTACTTC. Protein sequence: CSANGLRYQETQYF.

This clonotype was detected a few times. The V gene is TRBV2, the J gene TRBJ1-2; D gene unclear. V lost 4 bases and J 7 bases, leaving 16 bases between the germline ends. Germline V CDR1 and CDR2: SNHLY, FYNNEI. This CDR3 is built from 14 residues. CDR3 in DNA: TGTGCCAGCAGTGCTGAGGGATTCCAGCGTGGCTACACCTTC. It encodes CASSAEGFQRGYTF.

This clonotype was observed a few times. The V gene is TRBV7-6, the J gene TRBJ2-1; TRBD2 aligns across 7 bases. The CDR3 loop spans 17 amino acids. Trimming cost V 5 bases and J 1 base; bases outside gene matches: 11. The germline V gene encodes CDR1 SGHVS and CDR2 FNYEAQ. This chain's CDR3 is CASSARHGGGSYNEQFF. As DNA, the CDR3 is TGTGCCAGCAGCGCCCGGCATGGCGGGGGTTCCTACAATGAGCAGTTCTTC.

This chain joins TRBV7-3 and TRBJ2-4, with D possibly called TRBD1 or TRBD2 (6 bases each). The CDR3 loop spans 15 amino acids. The V and J ends lost 5 bases and 3 bases respectively, with 14 bases between them. CDR1 SGHTA and CDR2 FQGTGA come from the germline V gene. The CDR3 spells CASSATGGGKNIQYF. The CDR3 DNA is TGTGCCAGCAGCGCTACAGGAGGGGGCAAAAACATTCAGTACTTC.

This clonotype was found a few times. J is TRBJ1-1 and V is TRBV5-1; 7 nucleotides match TRBD1. V trimming: 4 bases; J trimming: 5 bases; junction bases outside the gene matches: 8. CDR3 length: 14 residues. CDR1 is SGHRS and CDR2 is YFSETQ in the germline V gene. For the CDR3, the DNA is TGCGCCAGCAGCCTGGACAGGCGGGGGACTGAAGCTTTCTTT. This codes for CASSLDRRGTEAFF. Full variable domain (remainder filled in from reference TRBV5-1 and TRBJ1-1): KAGVTQTPRYLIKTRGQQVTLSCSPISGHRSVSWYQQTPGQGLQFLFEYFSETQRNKGNFPGRFSGRQFSNSRSEMNVSTLELGDSALYLCASSLDRRGTEAFFGQGTRLTVV.

The V gene is TRBV5-1, the J gene TRBJ2-5, with D perhaps matching TRBD1 or TRBD2 (5 bases each). From germline, CDR1 is SGHRS and CDR2 YFSETQ. Trimming stripped 3 bases from V and 4 bases from J, with 13 bases between. CDR3 length: 14 residues. The CDR3 bases are TGCGCCAGCAGCTCACCGGGGCCGGGAGAGACCCAGTACTTC. Translated, it gives CASSSPGPGETQYF.

This chain uses TRBV9 with TRBJ2-1; D is tentatively TRBD1 or TRBD2 (5 bases each). V gave up 0 bases and J gave up 0 bases, with 10 bases separating them. Germline V CDR1 and CDR2: SGDLS, YYNGEE. This CDR3 has 16 amino acids. The CDR3 DNA sequence: TGTGCCAGCAGCGTAGTAGGGACCAGCTCCTACAATGAGCAGTTCTTC. This translates into CASSVVGTSSYNEQFF. The variable domain in full, with the rest retrieved from reference TRBV9 and TRBJ2-1, is DSGVTQTPKHLITATGQRVTLRCSPRSGDLSVYWYQQSLDQGLQFLIQYYNGEERAKGNILERFSAQQFPDLHSELNLSSLELGDSALYFCASSVVGTSSYNEQFFGPGTRLTVL.

Many counts were recorded for this clonotype. J is TRBJ2-2 and V is TRBV6-5; 7 bases align to TRBD2. This CDR3 is built from 12 residues. J was trimmed by 6 bases and V by 5 bases; bases with no gene match: 0. Germline CDR1 is MNHEY and CDR2 is SVGAGI. This CDR3 is CASSREAGELFF. CDR3 DNA: TGTGCCAGCAGTCGGGAGGCCGGGGAGCTGTTTTTT.

This clonotype was seen a handful of times. The chain combines TRBV15 with TRBJ1-1, with D possibly being TRBD1 (6 bases). This CDR3 is 15 amino acids long. Per germline, CDR1 LNHNV and CDR2 YYDKDF (reference sequence). Trimming removed 7 bases from V and 1 base from J, with 16 bases in between. CDR3 loop: CATTKDSSTNTEAFF. The CDR3 DNA reads as TGTGCCACCACCAAGGACAGCTCAACGAACACTGAAGCTTTCTTT.